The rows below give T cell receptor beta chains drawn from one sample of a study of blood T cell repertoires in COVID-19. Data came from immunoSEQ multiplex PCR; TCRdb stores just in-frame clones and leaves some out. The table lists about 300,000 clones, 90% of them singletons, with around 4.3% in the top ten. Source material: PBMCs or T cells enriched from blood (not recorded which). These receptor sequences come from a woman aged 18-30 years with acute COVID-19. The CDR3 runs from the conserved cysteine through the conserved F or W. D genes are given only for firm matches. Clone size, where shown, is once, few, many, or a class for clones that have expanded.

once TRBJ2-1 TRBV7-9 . CASSFGGDEQFF TGTGCCAGCAGCTTTGGCGGTGATGAGCAGTTCTTC
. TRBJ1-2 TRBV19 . CASSIQGDYGYTF TGTGCCAGTAGTATCCAGGGTGACTATGGCTACACCTTC
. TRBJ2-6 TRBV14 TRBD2 CASSRRLAGAGANVLTF TGTGCCAGCAGCCGACGACTAGCGGGAGCTGGGGCCAACGTCCTGACTTTC
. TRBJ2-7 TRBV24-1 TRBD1 CATSEGTETYEQYF TGTGCCACCAGTGAGGGGACAGAGACCTACGAGCAGTACTTC
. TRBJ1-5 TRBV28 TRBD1 CASTPLRDRVDQPQHF TGTGCCAGCACCCCCCTTCGGGACAGGGTCGATCAGCCCCAGCATTTT
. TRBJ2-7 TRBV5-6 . CASSLEEGAYEQYF TGTGCCAGCAGCTTGGAGGAAGGGGCCTACGAGCAGTACTTC
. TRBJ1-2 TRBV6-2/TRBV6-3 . CASSPGRGYTF TGTGCCAGCAGTCCAGGGCGGGGCTACACCTTC
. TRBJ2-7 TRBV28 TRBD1 CASTTGGIEQYF TGTGCCAGCACGACAGGGGGTATCGAGCAGTACTTC
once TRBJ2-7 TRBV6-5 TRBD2 CASSYMGLAGVYEQYF TGTGCCAGCAGTTACATGGGACTAGCGGGAGTCTACGAGCAGTACTTC
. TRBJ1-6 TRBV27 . CATGGQSGSPLHF TGTGCCACCGGGGGGCAGTCTGGTTCACCCCTCCACTTT
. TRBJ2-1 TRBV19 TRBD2 CASTISGRPSSYNEQFF TGTGCCAGTACCATAAGCGGGAGGCCGAGCTCCTACAATGAGCAGTTCTTC
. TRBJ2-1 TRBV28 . CASSLINEQFF TGTGCCAGCAGCCTTATCAATGAGCAGTTCTTC
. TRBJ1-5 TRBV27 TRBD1 CASSRTGDPLRPQHF TGTGCCAGCAGCCGTACAGGGGACCCCCTAAGGCCCCAGCATTTT
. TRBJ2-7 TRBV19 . CASSSLRDVSYEQYF TGTGCCAGTAGTAGCTTACGGGATGTAAGCTACGAGCAGTACTTC
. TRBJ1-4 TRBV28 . CASSPPRGTNEKLFF TGTGCCAGCTCACCTCCAAGAGGGACTAATGAAAAACTGTTTTTT
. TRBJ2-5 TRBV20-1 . CSASKTGQETQYF TGCAGTGCTAGTAAGACAGGCCAAGAGACCCAGTACTTC
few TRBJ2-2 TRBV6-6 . CASSYIRDTGELFF TGTGCCAGCAGTTACATCCGGGACACCGGGGAGCTGTTTTTT
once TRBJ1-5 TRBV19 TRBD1 CASSIGGGGGQPQHF TGTGCCAGTAGTATAGGAGGGGGCGGAGGTCAGCCCCAGCATTTT
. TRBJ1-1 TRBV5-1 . CASSSAARAQGTEAFF TGCGCCAGCAGCTCTGCGGCCAGGGCACAAGGCACTGAAGCTTTCTTT
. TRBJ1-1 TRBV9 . CASSARGQGTFF TGTGCCAGCAGCGCGCGGGGTCAAGGGACTTTCTTT
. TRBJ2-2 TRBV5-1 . CASGPGVRPNTGELFF TGCGCCAGCGGCCCCGGGGTGAGACCGAACACCGGGGAGCTGTTTTTT
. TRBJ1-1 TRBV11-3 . CASSLSGMNTEAFF TGTGCCAGCAGCTTATCAGGGATGAACACTGAAGCTTTCTTT
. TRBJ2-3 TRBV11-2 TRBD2 CASSPRVLLAGAHPDTQYF TGTGCCAGCAGCCCCCGAGTGTTGCTAGCGGGAGCCCACCCAGATACGCAGTATTTT
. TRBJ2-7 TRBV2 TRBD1 CASSGQGATEQYF TGTGCCAGCAGTGGACAGGGGGCAACCGAGCAGTACTTC
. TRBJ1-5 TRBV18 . CASSPASQGSNQPQHF TGTGCCAGCTCACCCGCTTCACAGGGTAGCAATCAGCCCCAGCATTTT
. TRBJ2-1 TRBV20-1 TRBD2 CSARRLAEQFF TGCAGTGCTAGAAGACTAGCAGAGCAGTTCTTC
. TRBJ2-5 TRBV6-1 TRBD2 CASSEWRGLAGAETQYF TGTGCCAGCAGTGAATGGCGAGGACTAGCGGGAGCAGAGACCCAGTACTTC
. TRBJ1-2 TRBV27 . CASSPRGAGLGLYGYTF TGTGCCAGCAGTCCCCGGGGGGCGGGGCTGGGGCTCTATGGCTACACCTTC
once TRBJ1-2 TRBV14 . CASSQDRGYGYTF TGTGCCAGCAGCCAAGATAGAGGGTACGGCTACACCTTC
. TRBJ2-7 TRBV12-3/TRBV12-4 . CASSSQYEQYF TGTGCCAGCAGTTCGCAGTACGAGCAGTACTTC
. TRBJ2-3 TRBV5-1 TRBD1 CASCPGTGYTDTQYF TGCGCCAGCTGCCCCGGGACAGGGTACACAGATACGCAGTATTTT
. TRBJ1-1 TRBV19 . CASSNTFSEAFF TGTGCCAGTAGTAACACGTTCTCTGAAGCTTTCTTT
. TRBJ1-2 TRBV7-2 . CASSEQLSNYGYTF TGTGCCAGCAGTGAACAGCTATCTAACTATGGCTACACCTTC
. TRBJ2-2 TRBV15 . CATSRDLLGNTGELFF TGTGCCACCAGCAGAGACCTACTCGGGAACACCGGGGAGCTGTTTTTT
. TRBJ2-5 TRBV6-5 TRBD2 CASSSPTTGGGGTQYF TGTGCCAGCAGTTCCCCGACAACAGGTGGGGGGGGGACCCAGTACTTC
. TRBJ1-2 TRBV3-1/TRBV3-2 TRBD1 CASSHDRDRLKLGYGYTF TGTGCCAGCAGCCATGACCGGGACAGGCTAAAACTTGGCTATGGCTACACCTTC
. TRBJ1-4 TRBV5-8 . CASSLSRGSATNEKLFF TGTGCCAGCAGCTTGTCTAGGGGGTCTGCAACTAATGAAAAACTGTTTTTT
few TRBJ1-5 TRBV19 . CASSISGISNQPQHF TGTGCCAGTAGTATTTCCGGTATTAGCAATCAGCCCCAGCATTTT
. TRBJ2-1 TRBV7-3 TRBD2 CASSSGLVGNEQFF TGTGCCAGCAGCTCGGGACTAGTAGGGAATGAGCAGTTCTTC
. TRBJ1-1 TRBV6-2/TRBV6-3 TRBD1 CASSYSRDRGLSFTEAFF TGTGCCAGCAGTTACTCCCGGGACAGGGGCCTTTCGTTCACTGAAGCTTTCTTT
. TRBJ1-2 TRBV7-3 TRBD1 CASSPGGRGGPYGYTF TGTGCCAGCAGCCCAGGGGGTCGGGGAGGTCCCTATGGCTACACCTTC
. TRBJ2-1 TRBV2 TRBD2 CASSQGLLAGAGEQFF TGTGCCAGCAGCCAAGGACTCCTAGCGGGAGCGGGTGAGCAGTTCTTC
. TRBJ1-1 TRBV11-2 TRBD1 CASSLVWDSARTEAFF TGTGCCAGCAGCTTAGTATGGGACAGTGCGAGGACTGAAGCTTTCTTT
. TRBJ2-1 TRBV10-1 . CASSLGTPPGNEQFF TGCGCCAGCAGTTTAGGGACTCCCCCCGGCAATGAGCAGTTCTTC
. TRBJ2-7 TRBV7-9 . CASSLRLGDEQYF TGTGCCAGCAGCTTAAGACTTGGCGACGAGCAGTACTTC
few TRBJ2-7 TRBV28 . CASSLTYEQYF TGTGCCAGCAGTCTCACATACGAGCAGTACTTC
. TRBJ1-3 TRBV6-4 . CASSVNSLSSGNTIYF TGTGCCAGCAGTGTCAACAGTCTGAGCTCTGGAAACACCATATATTTT
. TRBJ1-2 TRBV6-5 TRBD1 CASSYRQGYGYTF TGTGCCAGCAGTTACCGACAGGGCTATGGCTACACCTTC
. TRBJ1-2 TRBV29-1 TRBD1 CSVGDRGREGYTF TGCAGCGTTGGAGACAGGGGGCGCGAAGGCTACACCTTC
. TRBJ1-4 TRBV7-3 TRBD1 CASSLGDRGNEKLFF TGTGCCAGCAGCTTAGGGGACAGGGGAAATGAAAAACTGTTTTTT
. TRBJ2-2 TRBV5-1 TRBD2 CASSLAGGTNTGELFF TGCGCCAGCAGCTTGGCGGGAGGGACGAACACCGGGGAGCTGTTTTTT
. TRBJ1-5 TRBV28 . CASSFPQGGLRSQPQHF TGTGCCAGCAGTTTCCCGCAAGGGGGTTTACGCAGTCAGCCCCAGCATTTT
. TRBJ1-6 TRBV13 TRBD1 CASSQGQGRNSPLHF TGTGCCAGCAGCCAAGGACAGGGGCGTAATTCACCCCTCCACTTT
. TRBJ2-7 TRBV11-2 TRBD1 CASSLESGGYEQYF TGTGCCAGCAGCTTAGAATCAGGGGGCTACGAGCAGTACTTC
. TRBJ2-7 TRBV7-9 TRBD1 CASSLGTVISYEQYF TGTGCCAGCAGCCTGGGGACAGTTATCTCCTACGAGCAGTACTTC
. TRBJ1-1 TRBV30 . CAWATGGGTEAFF TGTGCCTGGGCTACAGGCGGCGGCACTGAAGCTTTCTTT
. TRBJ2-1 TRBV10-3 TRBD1 CAISAYGQGQQHNEQFF TGTGCCATCAGTGCGTACGGACAGGGCCAGCAACACAATGAGCAGTTCTTC